The rows below give T cell receptor beta chains drawn from one sample of a study of cytomegalovirus exposure and HLA in healthy donors. Some clones are missing from TCRdb's copy, which holds only in-frame ones; the method was immunoSEQ multiplex PCR. The sample carries tens of thousands of clones, around 71% recorded once. Sequencing was done on a sample of PBMCs. Source of these receptors: a man aged 25 to 40 in good health and CMV-seronegative. CDR3s include the opening cysteine and the closing phenylalanine or tryptophan. Each record gives: J gene, D gene, clone size, V gene, CDR3 DNA, CDR3 protein. A D gene is named only where the DNA matches it firmly. The size field is filled for only some rows; it gives once, few, many or a size class.

>TRBJ1-1|TRBD1|.|TRBV7-3
TGTGCCAGCAGCTTCGACAGGGACACTGAAGCTTTCTTT
CASSFDRDTEAFF
>TRBJ2-3|TRBD2|.|TRBV7-9
TGTGCCAGCAGAAGCTGGGAGGGCCTTGCGGAAGATACGCAGTATTTT
CASRSWEGLAEDTQYF
>TRBJ2-2|.|.|TRBV5-1
TGCGCCAGCAGTTCCAGCGGTACGAACACCGGGGAGCTGTTTTTT
CASSSSGTNTGELFF
>TRBJ1-1|.|few|TRBV6-4
TGTGCCAGCAGTGCAGGGGAGGGCACTGAAGCTTTCTTT
CASSAGEGTEAFF
>TRBJ2-3|TRBD2|.|TRBV5-4
TGTGCCAGCAGCCCACCGCGGGGGGCTCTGATCACAGATACGCAGTATTTT
CASSPPRGALITDTQYF
>TRBJ1-5|.|few|TRBV28
TGTGCCAGCCCCCCCAGGTCCGGTCAGCCCCAGCATTTT
CASPPRSGQPQHF
>TRBJ1-2|.|few|TRBV5-1
TGCGCCAGCAGCCCGGGGGATGTTCCCTACTATGGCTACACCTTC
CASSPGDVPYYGYTF
>TRBJ2-6|TRBD2|.|TRBV5-1
TGCGCCAGCAGCTTGGTTTCTAGCGGGGGGACCTCTGGGGCCAACGTCCTGACTTTC
CASSLVSSGGTSGANVLTF
>TRBJ2-7|TRBD1|.|TRBV19
TGTGCCAGTAGCGGCGGGACAGGTCTGAGCGAGCAGTACTTC
CASSGGTGLSEQYF
>TRBJ1-5|TRBD1|.|TRBV19
TGTGCCAGTATTGGGGTCGAACAGGGGAGGAATCAGCCCCAGCATTTT
CASIGVEQGRNQPQHF
>TRBJ1-5|.|.|TRBV7-2
TGTGCCAGCAGCTTAGTCGGGAACTACGAGCCCCAGCATTTT
CASSLVGNYEPQHF
>TRBJ2-1|TRBD1|.|TRBV29-1
TGCAGCGTGGGACAGGGGGCGCAGAATGAGCAGTTCTTC
CSVGQGAQNEQFF
>TRBJ1-4|.|.|TRBV11-2
TGTGCCAGCAGCTTGCAGGGTGAAAAACTGTTTTTT
CASSLQGEKLFF
>TRBJ2-1|.|.|TRBV4-3
TGCGCCAGCAGCCAAGATATGAGCTCCTACAATGAGCAGTTCTTC
CASSQDMSSYNEQFF
>TRBJ2-1|TRBD1|.|TRBV19
TGTGCCAGTAGTATCCAGTCGGGACAGTCATTAGAGCGAGGTGAGCAGTTCTTC
CASSIQSGQSLERGEQFF
>TRBJ1-1|.|.|TRBV5-1
TGCGCCAGCAGCTTTTTTTACGGGCTAACGCAGGGGCCTGAAGCTTTCTTT
CASSFFYGLTQGPEAFF
>TRBJ2-1|.|.|TRBV25-1
TGTGCCAGCAGTGAATCGACAGTTCTCTACAATGAGCAGTTCTTC
CASSESTVLYNEQFF
>TRBJ1-2|.|.|TRBV5-6
TGTGCCAGCAGCCAGGACTTGTATGGCTACACCTTC
CASSQDLYGYTF
>TRBJ2-7|TRBD2|.|TRBV11-2
TGTGCCAGCAGCTTTGCCAGCGGGACCCCCTCCTACGAGCAGTACTTC
CASSFASGTPSYEQYF
>TRBJ1-5|.|.|TRBV28
TGTGCCAGCAGTGAACAGGGAATTCAGCCCCAGCATTTT
CASSEQGIQPQHF
>TRBJ2-7|TRBD2|.|TRBV19
TGTGCCAGTAGTATTCTAGCGGGTACGACCTACGAGCAGTACTTC
CASSILAGTTYEQYF
>TRBJ1-2|TRBD1|.|TRBV13
TGTGCCAGCGGGACAGGGCTCTATGGCTACACCTTC
CASGTGLYGYTF
>TRBJ1-1|TRBD1|.|TRBV2
TGTGCCAGCAGTGAGCCGGACAGGGGGCTAGGTGAAGCTTTCTTT
CASSEPDRGLGEAFF
>TRBJ2-7|TRBD2|few|TRBV5-1
TGCGCCAGCAGCGCACTCGGGGGGGTCAACGAGCAGTACTTC
CASSALGGVNEQYF
>TRBJ2-1|.|few|TRBV27
TGTGCCAGCAGCCGACAGTCCTCCTACAATGAGCAGTTCTTC
CASSRQSSYNEQFF
>TRBJ2-7|.|.|TRBV5-4
TGTGCCAGCAGCTCGCAGGGCGAGCAGTACTTC
CASSSQGEQYF
>TRBJ1-4|.|.|TRBV5-1
TGCGCCAGCAGCGACGGGACTAATGAAAAACTGTTTTTT
CASSDGTNEKLFF
>TRBJ2-1|TRBD2|.|TRBV7-8
TGTGCCAGCAGCGCCAGACTAGCGGGGGGCCCCTACAATGAGCAGTTCTTC
CASSARLAGGPYNEQFF
>TRBJ2-1|.|.|TRBV5-1
TGCGCCAGCAGCTTGTCTGGCGGAACCTACAATGAGCAGTTCTTC
CASSLSGGTYNEQFF
>TRBJ2-1|.|.|TRBV28
TGTGCCAGCACTCCACTTATGTACCGGAGCTCCTACAATGAGCAGTTCTTC
CASTPLMYRSSYNEQFF
>TRBJ1-2|.|.|TRBV19
TGTGCCAGCACGCAGGGTGGATATGGCTACACCTTC
CASTQGGYGYTF
>TRBJ1-1|.|.|TRBV29-1
TGCAGCGTGGAGGAGGGCACTGAAGCTTTCTTC
CSVEEGTEAFF
>TRBJ2-7|TRBD2|.|TRBV5-1
TGCGCCAGCAGCTTGGTCCTAGCGGGCGACGAGCAGTACTTC
CASSLVLAGDEQYF
>TRBJ1-1|.|.|TRBV6-5
TGTGCCCGCAGTTACTCTAGACAGGCGATGAACACTGAAGCTTTCTTT
CARSYSRQAMNTEAFF
>TRBJ1-6|TRBD1|.|TRBV30
TGTGCCTTCACCGGGACAGGGGGCGCCAGGTCACCCCTCCACTTT
CAFTGTGGARSPLHF
>TRBJ2-1|.|.|TRBV9
TGTGCCAGCAGCGAGCGGAGCTCCTACAATGAGCAGTTCTTC
CASSERSSYNEQFF
>TRBJ2-7|TRBD2|few|TRBV7-6
TGTGCCAGTGGGACTAGCGGGAGTCTGAACGAGCAGTACTTC
CASGTSGSLNEQYF
>TRBJ1-1|TRBD1|.|TRBV18
TGTGCCAGCGGAACCGGACAGGGGAGGAACACTGAAGCTTTCTTT
CASGTGQGRNTEAFF
>TRBJ1-2|.|.|TRBV7-9
TGTGCCAGCAGCACCCTAGGGGGGGCTAGGGGCTACACCTTC
CASSTLGGARGYTF
>TRBJ2-7|.|many|TRBV6-1
TGTGCCAGCAGTGAAACGGCAGAGGGGGTCCACGAGCAGTACTTC
CASSETAEGVHEQYF
>TRBJ1-1|.|.|TRBV28
TGTGCCAGCAGTTTGGCAGGGATGATGAACACTGAAGCTTTCTTT
CASSLAGMMNTEAFF
>TRBJ2-3|.|.|TRBV30
TGTGCCTGGAGGACCGGGAGCGGGACAGATACGCAGTATTTT
CAWRTGSGTDTQYF
>TRBJ1-4|TRBD1|.|TRBV5-1
TGCGCCAGCAGCCTCACGGGACAGGGAGCAGATGAAAAACTGTTTTTT
CASSLTGQGADEKLFF
>TRBJ2-3|TRBD2|.|TRBV2
TGTGCCAGCAGTCCGGGGACTAGCGGGAGGGGAACAGATACGCAGTATTTT
CASSPGTSGRGTDTQYF
>TRBJ2-1|TRBD2|.|TRBV27
TGTGCCAGCAGTTTATTGGGAGGGGAGCGGGGTTACAATGAGCAGTTCTTC
CASSLLGGERGYNEQFF
>TRBJ2-1|TRBD2|.|TRBV19
TGTGCCAGTAGCGGGACTAGCGGTACTGAGCAGTTCTTC
CASSGTSGTEQFF
>TRBJ2-7|TRBD1|.|TRBV27
TGTGCCAGCGGCCCGGACAGGGGGAGCGAGCAGTACTTC
CASGPDRGSEQYF
>TRBJ2-3|TRBD1|.|TRBV11-1
TGTGCCAGCAGCTTAGACTACCGGGACAGCTACACAGATACGCAGTATTTT
CASSLDYRDSYTDTQYF
>TRBJ1-1|.|.|TRBV29-1
TGCAGCGTTCAAAGGGGGGGAACTGAAGCTTTCTTT
CSVQRGGTEAFF
>TRBJ1-2|TRBD1|.|TRBV6-5
TGTGCCAGCAGTTACTCGACCCAGGGGGTGCAGGGCTACACCTTC
CASSYSTQGVQGYTF
>TRBJ1-1|.|.|TRBV29-1
TGCAGCACGCAACAGATCATGAACACTGAAGCTTTCTTT
CSTQQIMNTEAFF
>TRBJ2-7|TRBD2|few|TRBV7-8
TGTGCCAGCAGCTTAGAGTGGTCGGCTAGCGGGAGCTACGAGCAGTACTTC
CASSLEWSASGSYEQYF
>TRBJ2-7|.|.|TRBV6-5
TGTGCCAGCACCCCCGGCGGAGGGAACGAGCAGTACTTC
CASTPGGGNEQYF
>TRBJ2-1|TRBD1|once|TRBV5-1
TGCGCCAGCAGCTTTGTGGTAGTCCAGGGGGCCCGCGATGAGCAGTTCTTC
CASSFVVVQGARDEQFF
>TRBJ2-2|.|.|TRBV19
TGTGCCAGTCGTACGCGGGGGAACACCGGGGAGCTGTTTTTT
CASRTRGNTGELFF
>TRBJ2-2|.|once|TRBV29-1
TGCAGCGTTCAAGTAGGGCTAGCCCCCGGGGAGCTGTTTTTT
CSVQVGLAPGELFF
>TRBJ2-5|TRBD1|.|TRBV27
TGTGCCAGCAGTTTAGTGACAGGGGAGACCCAGTACTTC
CASSLVTGETQYF
>TRBJ2-7|.|.|TRBV25-1
TGTGCCAGCAGTGAAAGGGGGGGATACGAGCAGTACTTC
CASSERGGYEQYF
>TRBJ1-1|TRBD1|.|TRBV7-3
TGTGCCAGCAGCCCCTGGACAGGGTTCAGCACTGAAGCTTTCTTT
CASSPWTGFSTEAFF